This T cell receptor (beta chain) is drawn from a study of T cell responses to AZD1222 COVID-19 vaccine. Across the study: Pooled in the analysis were second doses at about 4 or about 12 weeks. The study's findings and limits: Unmutated variant regions are reportedly the target of nearly half of TCRs that are spike-specific. Donor demographics were predominantly white British with a female majority; clonal diversity may be underestimated. Vaccination with two AZD1222 doses was followed by a rise in Spike-specific TCR breadth and depth.

Trimming pared 4 bases from V and 0 bases from J, leaving 7 bases between. From germline, CDR1 is LNHDA and CDR2 SQIVND (reference sequence). This CDR3 is 13 amino acids long. The protocol was immunoSEQ multiplex PCR, while the TCRdb copy is restricted to in-frame clones and leaves out a portion. Here the sample spans about 120,000 clones, approximately 90% being singletons. Concerning this clone: The target antigen is unknown.

The sequence was collected from an adult in good health. Sample: peripheral blood, taken on day 0 of AZD1222 vaccination. The gene calls are TRBV19 and TRBJ2-7, with unresolved D. The CDR3 region has the DNA TGTGCCAGTAGTACGTCTAGCTCCTACGAGCAGTACTTC. Amino acid sequence: CASSTSSSYEQYF.